Below, 24 T cell receptor beta chains from the same sample are listed, as sequenced in a study of T cell responses to AZD1222 COVID-19 vaccine. The repertoire was sequenced with immunoSEQ multiplex PCR; TCRdb's copy has only in-frame clones and lacks some. The sample contains 20,000 or so clones, about four fifths of which appear only once. Material: peripheral blood, obtained 28 days after the second AZD1222 dose. The receptors here all came from an adult who received the AZD1222 COVID-19 vaccine.

The chain joins TRBV11-2 to TRBJ2-3; D may be TRBD1 or TRBD2 (5 bases each). V was shortened by 7 bases and J by 0 bases, with 17 bases between the two germline ends. CDR1 SGHAT and CDR2 FQNNGV come from the germline V gene. The CDR3 loop spans 16 amino acids. The CDR3 nucleotides are TGTGCCAGCACCAAAGAGGGACCCGCTAGCACAGATACGCAGTATTTT. Amino acid sequence: CASTKEGPASTDTQYF. Full variable domain (outside the CDR3, taken from reference TRBV11-2 and TRBJ2-3): EAGVAQSPRYKIIEKRQSVAFWCNPISGHATLYWYQQILGQGPKLLIQFQNNGVVDDSQLPKDRFSAERLKGVDSTLKIQPAKLEDSAVYLCASTKEGPASTDTQYFGPGTRLTVL.

The chain is built from TRBV29-1 and TRBJ2-5; a possible D gene is TRBD1 (7 bases). V dropped 5 bases and J dropped 1 base, with 11 bases sitting between them. Germline lookup yields CDR1 SQVTM and CDR2 ANQGSEA. The CDR3 is 13 residues long. This chain's CDR3 is CSVRQGGQETQYF. Written as DNA, the CDR3 is TGCAGCGTTCGTCAGGGGGGCCAAGAGACCCAGTACTTC.

The chain combines TRBV7-6 with TRBJ2-1, with 16 bases fitting TRBD2. The V gene end was trimmed by 5 bases and the J gene end by 8 bases; junction bases not matched to a gene: 3. This CDR3 is built from 15 residues. CDR1 is SGHVS and CDR2 is FNYEAQ in the germline V gene. CDR3 sequence (DNA): TGTGCCAGCAGCACCGGGACTAGCGGGAGGGATGAGCAGTTCTTC. Its translation is CASSTGTSGRDEQFF.

This chain links TRBV9 with TRBJ1-4; 8 positions match TRBD1. This CDR3 region has 14 residues. Germline CDR1 SGDLS, CDR2 YYNGEE. J lost 5 bases, V lost 3 bases, and 3 bases had no gene match. Here the CDR3 DNA reads TGTGCCAGCAGCGCAGGGGGCGTCAATGAAAAACTGTTTTTT. The encoded protein is CASSAGGVNEKLFF.

As DNA, the CDR3 is TGTGCCAGCAGCCCAGGTCGGAGGGGAGCTTTCTTT. Translation: CASSPGRRGAFF. V is TRBV6-2 or TRBV6-3 and J is TRBJ1-1; TRBD1 might be the D (5 bases). Trimming shortened V by 6 bases and J by 10 bases, and 15 bases separated the two germline ends. CDR1 is MNHEY, CDR2 SVGEGT, per germline. There are 12 residues in the CDR3.

This sequence joins TRBV20-1 and TRBJ1-5; a weak D match, TRBD1 (5 bases). Trimming cost V 3 bases and J 4 bases, with 13 bases left between them. This CDR3 comprises 14 residues. Germline-derived CDR1 and CDR2 are DFQATT and SNEGSKA (reference sequence). The CDR3 region has the DNA TGCAGTGCTAGTAGGGGCTTCGCAAATCAGCCCCAGCATTTT. Protein: CSASRGFANQPQHF.

This clone came up a few times. The J gene is TRBJ2-7, the V gene TRBV2, with 8 bases matching TRBD1. CDR3 size: 13 residues. The V gene's germline CDR1 is SNHLY and CDR2 FYNNEI. Losses at the gene ends were 4 bases for V and 4 bases for J; bases not matched to a gene: 3. The CDR3 loop is CASSAGTGYEQYF. The CDR3 DNA reads as TGTGCCAGCAGTGCCGGGACAGGATACGAGCAGTACTTC.

J is TRBJ2-1 and V is TRBV27; maybe TRBD2 (5 bases). CDR1 and CDR2 from the germline V gene are MNHEY and SMNVEV (reference sequence). CDR3 length: 14 amino acids. V dropped 4 bases and J dropped 4 bases, with 11 bases sitting between them. The CDR3 loop reads CASSSQGLYNEQFF. The CDR3 coding sequence is TGTGCCAGCAGTTCCCAAGGACTGTACAATGAGCAGTTCTTC.

The J gene is TRBJ1-5, the V gene TRBV7-8, with 7 bases matching TRBD1. The CDR3 consists of 16 residues. Germline V lookup: CDR1 SGHVS, CDR2 FQNEAQ. V lost 2 bases and J lost 6; bases outside the gene matches: 10. The CDR3 is CASSLIIGGAGQPQHF. The CDR3 DNA reads as TGTGCCAGCAGCTTAATAATAGGGGGCGCCGGTCAGCCCCAGCATTTT.

The chain employs TRBV19 and TRBJ2-2; a possible D gene is TRBD2 (5 bases). Trimming shortened V by 7 bases and J by 2 bases, and 14 bases separated the two germline ends. In germline, CDR1 is LNHDA, CDR2 SQIVND (reference sequence). This CDR3 region has 15 residues. CDR3 amino acids: CASIFSGINTGELFF. The CDR3 region has the DNA TGTGCCAGTATCTTTTCGGGGATAAACACCGGGGAGCTGTTTTTT.

This chain links TRBV7-8 with TRBJ1-2, with D hard to call. Trimming removed 5 bases from V and 0 bases from J, with 13 bases in between. This CDR3 is built from 15 residues. Germline CDR1 is SGHVS and CDR2 is FQNEAQ. CDR3 sequence (DNA): TGTGCCAGCAGCCCACTCAGGCTCGCTAACTATGGCTACACCTTC. Its translation is CASSPLRLANYGYTF.

The chain links TRBV30 to TRBJ2-7, with 7 bases fitting TRBD2. This CDR3 comprises 15 residues. Germline-derived CDR1 and CDR2 are GTSNPN and SVGIG (reference sequence). Trimming cost V 8 bases and J 0 bases; bases outside gene matches: 13. The CDR3 DNA reads TGTGCCCTGCACCCCGACAAGCGGGGCTCCTACGAGCAGTACTTC. Translated: CALHPDKRGSYEQYF. The whole variable domain, remainder taken from reference TRBV30 and TRBJ2-7, is SQTIHQWPATLVQPVGSPLSLECTVEGTSNPNLYWYRQAAGRGLQLLFYSVGIGQISSEVPQNLSASRPQDRQFILSSKKLLLSDSGFYLCALHPDKRGSYEQYFGPGTRLTVT.

V and J are TRBV28 and TRBJ1-5; 9 nucleotides align to TRBD1. Germline V gene data show CDR1 as MDHEN and CDR2 as SYDVKM. V gave up 6 bases and J gave up 8 bases; unmatched junction bases: 17. This CDR3 contains 17 residues. This CDR3 is CASRPTGTGRIGEPQHF. The CDR3, as DNA: TGTGCCAGCAGACCTACCGGGACAGGGAGGATCGGGGAGCCCCAGCATTTT.

The chain has TRBV28 and TRBJ2-3; D might be TRBD2 (5 bases). The germline V gene encodes CDR1 MDHEN and CDR2 SYDVKM. This CDR3 region has 12 residues. Trimming left V 4 bases short and J 5 bases short, with 7 bases between. Written as DNA, the CDR3 is TGTGCCAGCAGTTCAGGAGGAGATACGCAGTATTTT. This gives the protein CASSSGGDTQYF.

The V gene is TRBV7-9, the J gene TRBJ2-3; D not resolved. Looked up from germline, CDR1 is SEHNR and CDR2 is FQNEAQ (reference sequence). The germline V and J ends were trimmed by 5 bases and 0 bases, with 6 bases remaining between them. The CDR3 is 13 residues long. DNA of the CDR3: TGTGCCAGCAGCGGCCCTAGCACAGATACGCAGTATTTT. Translated, it gives CASSGPSTDTQYF.

The chain uses TRBV3-1 (or the pseudogene TRBV3-2) and TRBJ2-3; TRBD2 agrees at 12 bases. Per germline, CDR1 LGHDT and CDR2 YNNKEL (reference sequence). Trimming at V came to 2 bases and at J to 3 bases, leaving 3 bases not matched to a gene. The CDR3 has 16 amino acids. DNA for the CDR3: TGTGCCAGCAGCCAACGACTAGCGGGAGCAACAGATACGCAGTATTTT. Encoded protein: CASSQRLAGATDTQYF.

This clone was found once. V usage is TRBV5-5 and J usage is TRBJ2-7, with D possibly being TRBD1 (5 bases). The length of the CDR3 is 15 residues. Trimming left V 2 bases short and J 1 base short, with 13 bases between. CDR1 and CDR2 (germline): SGHKS, YYEKEE (reference sequence). DNA for the CDR3: TGTGCCAGCAGCTTTAGGCCAGGGAATTCCTACGAGCAGTACTTC. Amino acids: CASSFRPGNSYEQYF.

The chain has TRBV10-3 and TRBJ1-6, with D perhaps matching TRBD1 (6 bases). V was cut by 4 bases and J by 6 bases, with 10 bases left in between. In germline, CDR1 is ENHRY, CDR2 SYGVKD. This CDR3 spans 14 amino acids. CDR3 in amino acids: CAISVGAGNSPLHF. The CDR3 DNA reads TGTGCCATCAGTGTGGGGGCCGGTAATTCACCCCTCCACTTT.

This clone was observed a few times. J is TRBJ1-5 and V is TRBV6-1; tentative D call: TRBD1 (5 bases). V dropped 2 bases and J dropped 6 bases, with 11 bases sitting between them. CDR3 length: 14 residues. From germline, CDR1 is MNHNS and CDR2 SASEGT. CDR3 sequence: CASSELEQGQPQHF. The CDR3 nucleotides read TGTGCCAGCAGTGAATTGGAGCAGGGTCAGCCCCAGCATTTT.

The rearrangement links TRBV20-1 to TRBJ2-3; 8 nucleotides align to TRBD2. CDR3 size: 17 residues. Per the germline V gene, CDR1 is DFQATT and CDR2 is SNEGSKA (reference sequence). The V and J ends lost 3 bases and 3 bases, in that order; junction bases with no gene match: 14. Here the CDR3 DNA reads TGCAGTGCTAGTAGGGGAAGCGGGAGCCGTGGGACAGATACGCAGTATTTT. Translation gives CSASRGSGSRGTDTQYF.

This clone was seen a single time. The V gene is TRBV19, the J gene TRBJ2-3; 11 nucleotides line up with TRBD2. V gave up 4 bases and J gave up 0 bases; unmatched junction bases: 3. This CDR3 spans 16 amino acids. Germline CDR1 reads LNHDA; CDR2 reads SQIVND (reference sequence). CDR3 DNA: TGTGCCAGTAGTAACTTAGCGGGAGGGAGCACAGATACGCAGTATTTT. Translated, it gives CASSNLAGGSTDTQYF.

The J gene is TRBJ1-5, the V gene TRBV7-9; D ambiguous. Trimming pared 3 bases from V and 10 bases from J, leaving 7 bases between. CDR3 length equals 11 residues. Germline V gene lookup returns CDR1 SEHNR and CDR2 FQNEAQ (reference sequence). The CDR3 DNA sequence: TGTGCCAGCAGCTTTAATCTACCCCAGCATTTT. Translation: CASSFNLPQHF.

This chain links TRBV7-2 with TRBJ1-2, with 10 bases fitting TRBD1. This CDR3 comprises 15 residues. The germline V gene encodes CDR1 SGHTA and CDR2 FQGNSA. The J segment lost 8 bases and the V segment lost 3 bases, leaving 9 bases of the junction unmatched. CDR3 sequence reads: CASSLSGTGVVGYTF. The CDR3 DNA is TGTGCCAGCAGCTTGAGTGGGACAGGGGTTGTGGGCTACACCTTC.

The J gene is TRBJ1-6, the V gene TRBV6-4; tentative D call: TRBD1 (6 bases). Germline V gives CDR1 MRHNA, CDR2 SNTAGT. The CDR3 spans 14 residues. Deletions cut 3 bases from V and 7 bases from J, with 10 bases between. The CDR3 region is CASSDIGGNSPLHF. Written as DNA, the CDR3 is TGTGCCAGCAGTGATATAGGGGGAAATTCACCCCTCCACTTT.